Listed below are T cell receptor beta chains from one sample, sequenced in a study of T cell repertoires in ileal Crohn's disease. TCRdb keeps only in-frame clones here, not all; method: immunoSEQ multiplex PCR. The sample records about 4,700 clones, 70% to 85% being singletons. The specimen sequenced was ileal tissue. The receptor set was obtained from an adult with Crohn's disease. CDR3s include the opening cysteine and the closing phenylalanine or tryptophan. D genes are given only for firm matches. Where a row states a size, it is once, few, many or the class of an expanded clone; other rows omit it.

TRBV5-1,TRBD1,TRBJ1-4,NA,TGCGCCAGCAGCTCCGGGACAGTGAATGAAAAACTGTTTTTT,CASSSGTVNEKLFF
TRBV11-2,TRBD1,TRBJ1-4,NA,TGTGCCAGCAGCGCAAGACAGGGACGCGATGAAAAACTGTTTTTT,CASSARQGRDEKLFF
TRBV5-1,NA,TRBJ2-2,NA,TGCGCCAGCAGTTGGGTGGGCACCGGGGAGCCGTTTTTT,CASSWVGTGEPFF
TRBV9,NA,TRBJ1-3,few,TGTGCCAGCAGCCCTCTCGGGACAACTGGAAACACCATATATTTT,CASSPLGTTGNTIYF
TRBV7-9,NA,TRBJ2-1,NA,TGTGCCAGCAGCCCACTCCGAGGCTTTAACAATGAGCAGTTCTTC,CASSPLRGFNNEQFF
TRBV18,NA,TRBJ1-1,NA,TGTGCCAGCTCACCCTCGACAGCCGTCGTGAACACTGAAGCTTTCTTT,CASSPSTAVVNTEAFF
TRBV5-6,NA,TRBJ2-5,NA,TGTGCCAGCAGCTTGGAAGGCAGCGGCCTCGGGGAGACCCAGTACTTC,CASSLEGSGLGETQYF
TRBV7-9,NA,TRBJ2-1,NA,TGTGCCAGCAGCCGGGGAACAGATCGAGCCAATGAGCAGTTCTTC,CASSRGTDRANEQFF
TRBV4-1,NA,TRBJ1-5,NA,TGCGCCAGCAGCCCCCGGGGGGGAAGAGGGGCTCAGCAGCCCCAGCATTTT,CASSPRGGRGAQQPQHF
TRBV6-1,TRBD1,TRBJ1-1,NA,TGTGCCAGCAGGGGGGGACAGGGGAACACTGAAGCTTTCTTT,CASRGGQGNTEAFF
TRBV9,TRBD1,TRBJ1-6,few,TGTGCCAGCAGCCCACAATACGGACAGGGGCCCAATTCACCCCTCCACTTT,CASSPQYGQGPNSPLHF
TRBV19,NA,TRBJ2-3,NA,TGTGCCAGTACAGGGGCCCATAGCACAGATACGCAGTATTTT,CASTGAHSTDTQYF
TRBV7-8,TRBD2,TRBJ2-7,once,TGTGCCAGCAGGTCTAGCGGGCTTAGCTCCTACGAGCAGTACTTC,CASRSSGLSSYEQYF
TRBV5-1,NA,TRBJ1-4,NA,TGCGCCAGCAGACTCAGCGGGACGGACAATGAAAAACTGTTTTTT,CASRLSGTDNEKLFF
TRBV30,TRBD1,TRBJ1-1,few,TGTGCCTGGAGTACAGGACAGGGGTACACTGAAGCTTTCTTT,CAWSTGQGYTEAFF
TRBV7-9,TRBD1,TRBJ1-5,NA,TGTGCCAGCAGCTCCTCTGAGGGACAGGGGTATAGCAATCAGCCCCAGCATTTT,CASSSSEGQGYSNQPQHF
TRBV6-1,NA,TRBJ1-3,NA,TGTGCCAGCAGTGAAGCGTTGATCGGCTCAGCGGCTGGAAACACCATATATTTT,CASSEALIGSAAGNTIYF
TRBV28,NA,TRBJ1-1,NA,TGTGCCAGCAGTTCGCAAAGGGGCGCGAACACTGAAGCTTTCTTT,CASSSQRGANTEAFF
TRBV6-5,NA,TRBJ1-1,few,TGTGCCAGCAGTTACCACCGGGGGAGGGGTGAAGCTTTCTTT,CASSYHRGRGEAFF
TRBV4-2,TRBD1,TRBJ2-2,NA,TGTGCCAGCAGCTCCCTAGGGGGACAGGCTAACACCGGGGAGCTGTTTTTT,CASSSLGGQANTGELFF
TRBV5-5,NA,TRBJ1-5,NA,TGTGCCAGCAGCTTGGGATTTGGTGTGGGAGGGCCCCAGCATTTT,CASSLGFGVGGPQHF
TRBV6-6,TRBD2,TRBJ2-3,NA,TGTGCCAGCGGGTCGACGGCGGGGGGCACAGATACGCAGTATTTT,CASGSTAGGTDTQYF
TRBV6-6,TRBD1,TRBJ1-1,once,TGTGCCAGCAGTACCCGGACAGGGGTTACTGAAGCTTTCTTT,CASSTRTGVTEAFF
TRBV15,TRBD2,TRBJ2-4,NA,TGTGCCACCAGGGGGGGGAAAACCAAAAACATTCAGTACTTC,CATRGGKTKNIQYF
TRBV30,TRBD1,TRBJ1-1,NA,TGTGCCTGGAGGAAGGGCGGGACAGAGACTGAAGCTTTCTTT,CAWRKGGTETEAFF
TRBV7-2,TRBD1,TRBJ2-2,NA,TGTGCCAGCAGCTTGGGACAGTTGAACACCGGGGAGCTGTTTTTT,CASSLGQLNTGELFF
TRBV9,NA,TRBJ2-1,NA,TGTGCCAGCCAAAGAGGGGGAGGGAGAAATGAGCAGTTCTTC,CASQRGGGRNEQFF
TRBV5-1,TRBD1,TRBJ1-1,NA,TGCGCCAGCAGCTTGACAGGGGTCTCCACTGAAGCTTTCTTT,CASSLTGVSTEAFF
TRBV28,NA,TRBJ1-6,NA,TGTGCCAGCAGTTTAATCCAGGGTAATTCACCCCTCCACTTT,CASSLIQGNSPLHF
TRBV30,TRBD1,TRBJ2-7,NA,TGTGCCTGGTCGGACAGGGATGTGGTAGAGCAGTACTTC,CAWSDRDVVEQYF
TRBV7-2,TRBD1,TRBJ1-4,NA,TGTGCCAGCAGCCTCCGTGGACAGGGGGGTGAAAAACTGTTTTTT,CASSLRGQGGEKLFF
TRBV10-3,TRBD1,TRBJ2-3,NA,TGTGCCATCAGTGAAGTACAGGGGAGCACAGATACGCAGTATTTT,CAISEVQGSTDTQYF
TRBV7-6,NA,TRBJ1-3,once,TGTGCCAGCAGCTTAGGAAGGGACACCCGTACGGGAAACACCATATATTTT,CASSLGRDTRTGNTIYF
TRBV2,NA,TRBJ1-2,NA,TGTGCCACCGAGGGGGGGGTGACGAGCTATGGCTACACCTTC,CATEGGVTSYGYTF
TRBV19,TRBD1,TRBJ1-2,NA,TGTGCCAGTAGCAAACAGGGGAAAGGCTACACCTTC,CASSKQGKGYTF
TRBV10-3,NA,TRBJ1-3,few,TGTGCCATCAGTGATAGGGGAACCTCTGGAAACACCATATATTTT,CAISDRGTSGNTIYF
TRBV6-1,NA,TRBJ1-1,NA,TGTGCCAGCATCTTAAAGAACACTGAAGCTTTCTTT,CASILKNTEAFF
TRBV27,TRBD2,TRBJ2-3,NA,TGTGCCAGCAGTTTGCGGGGGGGGACAGATACGCAGTATTTT,CASSLRGGTDTQYF
TRBV4-1,TRBD1,TRBJ2-7,NA,TGCGCCAGCAGCCAATACGTGACAGGGGGCTACGAGCAGTACTTC,CASSQYVTGGYEQYF
TRBV5-6,NA,TRBJ1-1,NA,TGTGCCAGCAGCTTCGCGGGCACTGAAGCTTTCTTT,CASSFAGTEAFF